Shown below are 10 T cell receptor beta chains from a single sample sequenced in a study of blood T cell repertoires in COVID-19. Sequenced by immunoSEQ multiplex PCR; TCRdb stores in-frame clones only, minus some. Of a few hundred thousand clones listed, more than 75% are singletons. Sequencing input: peripheral blood. The receptors were gathered from a man aged 60-69 years who had recovered from COVID-19.

This chain links TRBV9 with TRBJ2-5; 9 bases line up with TRBD1. J gave up 4 bases and V 0 bases, and 4 bases lay outside the gene matches. Germline loops: CDR1 SGDLS, CDR2 YYNGEE. CDR3 size: 15 residues. CDR3 DNA: TGTGCCAGCAGCGTAGGACAGGGGGATTCAGAGACCCAGTACTTC. It is translated as CASSVGQGDSETQYF.

This clone came up a few times. The rearrangement uses TRBV27 and TRBJ1-6; D possibly corresponds to TRBD1 (6 bases). Germline values: CDR1 MNHEY, CDR2 SMNVEV (reference sequence). V was pared by 1 base and J by 3 bases, with 10 bases between. This CDR3 comprises 16 residues. The CDR3 DNA reads TGTGCCAGCAGTTTATTCGTGGACAGCTATAATTCACCCCTCCACTTT. Protein: CASSLFVDSYNSPLHF.

The genes are TRBV7-3 and TRBJ2-7; D gene uncertain. This CDR3 is 13 amino acids long. The V gene lost 2 bases and the J gene lost 3 bases, with 8 bases spanning the gap. The germline CDR1 and CDR2 sequences are SGHTA and FQGTGA. CDR3 loop: CASSLSASYEQYF. Written as DNA, the CDR3 is TGTGCCAGCAGCTTATCTGCCAGCTACGAGCAGTACTTC.

The chain employs TRBV30 and TRBJ1-1, with D perhaps matching TRBD1 (6 bases). Germline assignment: CDR1 GTSNPN and CDR2 SVGIG (reference sequence). V was pared by 2 bases and J by 3 bases, with 16 bases between. The CDR3 totals 15 residues. DNA for the CDR3: TGTGCCTGGAGTAGGGGGAGCAGGCGGGACACTGAAGCTTTCTTT. Translation gives CAWSRGSRRDTEAFF.

The V and J genes are TRBV9 and TRBJ2-1; TRBD2 might be the D (6 bases). The CDR3 consists of 16 residues. Trimming cost V 2 bases and J 4 bases, with 16 bases left between them. The germline V gene has CDR1 SGDLS and CDR2 YYNGEE. CDR3 DNA: TGTGCCAGCAGCGTGAACGCGGGGTTACGATACAATGAGCAGTTCTTC. Encoded protein: CASSVNAGLRYNEQFF. Full variable domain (missing parts from reference TRBV9 and TRBJ2-1): DSGVTQTPKHLITATGQRVTLRCSPRSGDLSVYWYQQSLDQGLQFLIQYYNGEERAKGNILERFSAQQFPDLHSELNLSSLELGDSALYFCASSVNAGLRYNEQFFGPGTRLTVL.

This clone was picked up a small number of times. The chain joins TRBV6-5 to TRBJ2-7, with D tentatively TRBD2 (7 bases). The ends were cut back, 4 bases at V and 0 bases at J, with 16 bases in the middle. Germline V gene lookup returns CDR1 MNHEY and CDR2 SVGAGI. This CDR3 contains 16 residues. The CDR3 loop is CASSFNGGALSYEQYF. The DNA for the CDR3 is TGTGCCAGCAGTTTTAATGGGGGGGCCCTCTCCTACGAGCAGTACTTC.

The chain combines TRBV19 with TRBJ2-3; 7 bases fit TRBD1. Per the germline V gene, CDR1 is LNHDA and CDR2 is SQIVND (reference sequence). Losses at the gene ends were 7 bases for V and 6 bases for J; bases not matched to a gene: 10. The CDR3 totals 14 residues. The CDR3 spells CASNLGQWGDTQYF. DNA for the CDR3: TGTGCCAGTAACCTGGGACAGTGGGGGGATACGCAGTATTTT.

This sequence joins TRBV2 and TRBJ1-5, with 10 bases lining up with TRBD1. CDR1 is SNHLY and CDR2 is FYNNEI in the germline V gene. The CDR3 is 15 residues long. V gave up 8 bases and J gave up 2 bases; unmatched junction bases: 6. The CDR3 region is CASQPGTGGNQPQHF. CDR3 DNA: TGTGCCAGCCAGCCCGGGACAGGGGGCAATCAGCCCCAGCATTTT. The whole variable domain, remainder taken from reference TRBV2 and TRBJ1-5, is EPEVTQTPSHQVTQMGQEVILRCVPISNHLYFYWYRQILGQKVEFLVSFYNNEISEKSEIFDDQFSVERPDGSNFTLKIRSTKLEDSAMYFCASQPGTGGNQPQHFGDGTRLSIL.

V is TRBV2 and J is TRBJ2-3, with 9 bases identical to TRBD2. This CDR3 comprises 16 residues. Germline CDR1 is SNHLY and CDR2 is FYNNEI. J lost 2 bases, V lost 4 bases, and 7 bases had no gene match. The CDR3 nucleotides read TGTGCCAGCAGTGTTATGAGACTAGCGGACACAGATACGCAGTATTTT. Translation: CASSVMRLADTDTQYF.

This rearrangement joins TRBV6-2 or TRBV6-3 to TRBJ1-1; D perhaps matches TRBD1 (5 bases). The V end was cut by 6 bases, the J end by 3 bases, with 14 bases between. CDR1 is MNHEY, CDR2 SVGEGT, per germline. This CDR3 region has 14 residues. CDR3 sequence: CASSLAGQYTEAFF. CDR3 DNA: TGTGCCAGCAGCCTAGCAGGGCAGTACACTGAAGCTTTCTTT.